The 5 T cell receptor beta chains given below trace back to one sample, sequenced in a study of tumor and adjacent non-tumor tissue in lung cancer. Three rounds of nested PCR, following a modified ARM-PCR protocol, produced the TCRbeta library. TCRdb re-called the multiplex PCR reads through MiXCR, storing one row per CDR3 protein. This repertoire shows fewer than 120,000 distinct CDR3 sequences, over 75% found once; its top ten account for 22%. This sample's RNA came from whole unsorted tissue. The sequencing input was lung tumor tissue. These receptors originate from a man aged 65-85 years with non-small cell lung cancer.

Remarks on this clonotype: The CDR3 carries no conserved terminal phenylalanine or tryptophan, so it likely arises from a read error. In DNA, the CDR3 is TGTGCCAGCAGTCCGGAACTAGACAATACCAATGAGCAGTTCTTA. Translating gives CASSPELDNTNEQFL. V gene TRBV6-2 or TRBV6-3 combines with J gene TRBJ2-1; D might be TRBD2 (5 bases). From germline, CDR1 is MNHEY and CDR2 SVGEGT. CDR3 length equals 15 residues. V was cut by 5 bases and J by 6 bases, with 17 bases left in between.

As for this clonotype: The junction does not match germline at one end; this may be a read error. This chain connects TRBV10-3 to TRBJ2-1; D is unclear. Germline-derived CDR1 and CDR2 are ENHRY and SYGVKD. The CDR3 covers 15 residues. The CDR3 reads CAISQKWNSYNGQFF. As DNA, the CDR3 is TGTGCCATCAGCCAAAAGTGGAACTCCTACAATGGGCAGTTCTTC.

This clonotype was seen more than once but under ten times. This rearrangement joins TRBV27 to TRBJ1-1, with 9 bases fitting TRBD1. J was trimmed by 0 bases and V by 5 bases; bases with no gene match: 16. Per germline, CDR1 MNHEY and CDR2 SMNVEV (reference sequence). This CDR3 has 19 residues. The CDR3 reads CASSNLLTGGTIMNTEAFF. The CDR3 DNA sequence: TGTGCCAGCAGTAACTTGCTAACAGGGGGCACGATCATGAACACTGAAGCTTTCTTT.

This clonotype came up once. This chain connects TRBV6-5 to TRBJ2-1; either TRBD1 or TRBD2 may supply D (6 bases each). The length of the CDR3 is 15 residues. The V gene lost 4 bases and the J gene lost 7 bases, with 17 bases spanning the gap. Per germline, CDR1 MNHEY and CDR2 SVGAGI. As DNA, the CDR3 is TGTGCCAGCAGTTTTATCGGGACTGGGACAAATGAGCAGTTCTTC. This gives the protein CASSFIGTGTNEQFF.

The chain joins TRBV20-1 to TRBJ2-3; the D is unclear. Trimming removed 6 bases at V and 5 bases at J, with 21 bases between. The CDR3 loop spans 15 amino acids. CDR1 is DFQATT, CDR2 SNEGSKA, per germline (reference sequence). The CDR3 loop is CSAPMVVGIRDTQYF. As DNA, the CDR3 is TGCAGTGCCCCGATGGTAGTGGGGATAAGAGATACGCAGTATTTT.